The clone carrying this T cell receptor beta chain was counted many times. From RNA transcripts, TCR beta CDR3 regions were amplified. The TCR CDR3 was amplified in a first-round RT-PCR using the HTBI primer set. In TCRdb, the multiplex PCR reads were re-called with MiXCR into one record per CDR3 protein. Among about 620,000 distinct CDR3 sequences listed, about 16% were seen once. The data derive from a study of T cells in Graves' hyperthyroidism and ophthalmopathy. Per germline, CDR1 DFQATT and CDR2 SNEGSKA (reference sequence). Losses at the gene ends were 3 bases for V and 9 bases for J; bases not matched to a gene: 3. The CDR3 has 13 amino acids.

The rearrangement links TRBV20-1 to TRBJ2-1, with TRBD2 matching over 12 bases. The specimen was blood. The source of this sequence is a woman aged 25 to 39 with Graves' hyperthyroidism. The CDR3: CSARASGGGEQFF. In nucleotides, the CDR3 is TGCAGTGCTAGGGCTAGCGGGGGGGGTGAGCAGTTCTTC.